A single TCR beta chain is shown here with its context. Its antigen is as yet unknown. The data derive from a study of T cells after yellow fever vaccination. Across the whole study: With SMART-Seq v4 Ultra Low Input, the fractions containing low cell numbers were prepared. Overall study findings and caveats: Detected again after the booster were most primary-vaccination clones, at 95% to 98% CD4 and nearly 90% CD8.

Trimming took 5 bases from V and 2 from J; bases not matched to a gene: 5. Looked up from germline, CDR1 is SGHKS and CDR2 is YYEKEE (reference sequence). The CDR3 totals 15 residues. Synthesis of TCR cDNA relied on 5'RACE template switching, which attached a universal primer site and UMIs. TCRdb used MiXCR to reprocess the 5' RACE reads, holding one entry per CDR3 protein. This sample has a few hundred thousand distinct CDR3 sequences, with roughly 17% found just once. This receptor was obtained from a man aged 18 to 29 who received the YFV17D yellow fever vaccine. The chain has TRBV5-5 and TRBJ2-1, with 9 bases aligning to TRBD1. The starting material was PBMCs, obtained 5 days after the first yellow fever vaccination. The CDR3 reads CASSWDRAPYNEQFF. The CDR3 bases are TGTGCCAGCAGTTGGGACAGGGCCCCCTACAATGAGCAGTTCTTC.